One T cell receptor (beta chain) is described in this entry. The CDR3 is 13 residues long. The germline V and J ends were trimmed by 4 bases and 5 bases, with 11 bases remaining between them. Germline values: CDR1 LGHNA, CDR2 YNFKEQ. The source of the sample is a study of blood T cell repertoires in COVID-19. Study at large: Researchers got acute and convalescent COVID-19 samples from the United States, Italy and Spain.

TCRdb's copy holds only in-frame clones and misses some; the assay was immunoSEQ multiplex PCR. The sample holds 200,000 or so clones, roughly nine tenths seen once. Participant-given clinical history determined each cohort assignment. Sequenced: PBMCs or T cells enriched from blood (not recorded which). The chain uses TRBV4-2 and TRBJ2-5; D is perhaps TRBD2 (6 bases). The receptor was derived from a woman under 30 who had recovered from COVID-19. CDR3 sequence reads: CASSRGLRETQYF. CDR3 DNA: TGTGCCAGCAGCCGGGGACTCCGGGAGACCCAGTACTTC.